Presented here are 28 T cell receptor beta chains from one specimen sequenced in a study of OX40 agonist ivuxolimab in advanced cancers. Libraries came from the immunoSEQ multiplex PCR assay. In TCRdb, the immuneACCESS table is reduced to in-frame sequences with V and J assigned. These tables do not hold every clone; where another copy was compared, an unresolved V gene accounts for under half, and the others remain unexplained. A total of about 35,000 clones appear in this sample, approximately 80% of them only once. In total, the top ten clones hold 18% of the sample. This specimen was CD4+ or CD8+ T cells sorted from blood, taken in a trial of the OX40 agonist ivuxolimab. The source of these receptors is an adult with an advanced solid tumor such as melanoma, head and neck, liver or kidney cancer.

The chain carries TRBV19 and TRBJ2-7; 8 bases fit TRBD2. This CDR3 has 13 residues. Unmatched junction bases numbered 7, after V lost 5 bases and J lost 7 bases. Per the germline V gene, CDR1 is LNHDA and CDR2 is SQIVND (reference sequence). The CDR3 sequence is CASSPRSGVEQYF. CDR3 DNA: TGTGCCAGTAGTCCCCGTAGCGGGGTTGAGCAGTACTTC.

The rearrangement links TRBV29-1 to TRBJ2-3; TRBD2 is a possible D gene (6 bases). Germline V gives CDR1 SQVTM, CDR2 ANQGSEA. CDR3 length equals 13 residues. Trimming took off 4 bases at V and 1 base at J, with 9 bases between the two ends. The CDR3 DNA is TGCAGCGTTGGCGGGGTCCGCACAGATACGCAGTATTTT. Amino acids: CSVGGVRTDTQYF.

This rearrangement joins TRBV28 to TRBJ2-7, with 9 positions matching TRBD1. This CDR3 comprises 12 residues. The V and J ends lost 4 bases and 5 bases, in that order; junction bases with no gene match: 0. The V gene's germline CDR1 is MDHEN and CDR2 SYDVKM. The CDR3, as DNA: TGTGCCAGCAGTTGGGACAGGGACGAGCAGTACTTC. Its protein product is CASSWDRDEQYF.

This chain connects TRBV5-1 to TRBJ2-3, with D possibly TRBD2 on 5 matching bases. Trimming shortened V by 4 bases and J by 9 bases, and 18 bases separated the two germline ends. CDR1 is SGHRS and CDR2 is YFSETQ in the germline V gene. This CDR3 has 14 residues. DNA of the CDR3: TGCGCCAGCAGCCCGGACGGCCCACCGGGGACGCAGTATTTT. It encodes CASSPDGPPGTQYF.

The CDR3: CASTPIGDRDPGRDGYTF. The CDR3 DNA sequence: TGTGCCAGCACCCCGATAGGAGACCGGGACCCCGGACGGGATGGCTACACCTTC. The chain carries TRBV7-9 and TRBJ1-2, with D possibly TRBD1 on 5 matching bases. The V and J ends lost 7 bases and 6 bases respectively, with 30 bases between them. The germline CDR1 and CDR2 sequences are SEHNR and FQNEAQ (reference sequence). CDR3 length: 18 residues.

This sequence joins TRBV7-6 and TRBJ2-2; D is uncertain. CDR1 is SGHVS, CDR2 FNYEAQ, per germline. The CDR3 has 15 residues. The V end was cut by 1 base, the J end by 7 bases, with 13 bases between. The CDR3 bases are TGTGCCAGCAGCTTAGTTTCGGCCGTAAACGGGGAGCTGTTTTTT. Its translation is CASSLVSAVNGELFF.

The chain recombines TRBV27 with TRBJ2-1; 9 bases line up with TRBD2. Germline lookup yields CDR1 MNHEY and CDR2 SMNVEV (reference sequence). The CDR3 runs to 14 residues. V lost 2 bases to trimming and J lost 5 bases; unmatched junction nucleotides: 1. CDR3 amino acids: CASSLAGGDNEQFF. The CDR3 DNA is TGTGCCAGCAGTTTAGCGGGAGGGGACAATGAGCAGTTCTTC.

The CDR3 sequence is CASSPGDMNTEAFF. The CDR3 coding sequence is TGTGCCAGCAGTCCAGGGGATATGAACACTGAAGCTTTCTTT. This rearrangement joins TRBV27 to TRBJ1-1; possible D gene TRBD1, 6 bases. The CDR3 consists of 14 residues. Trimming took 5 bases from V and 0 from J, leaving 10 bases between them. Per germline, CDR1 MNHEY and CDR2 SMNVEV (reference sequence).

This chain uses TRBV9 with TRBJ2-1, with TRBD2 identical over 10 bases. After removal of 4 bases from V and 4 bases from J, the junction contained 11 bases not matched to a gene. This CDR3 contains 17 residues. Germline-derived CDR1 and CDR2 are SGDLS and YYNGEE. CDR3 in amino acids: CASSPASGGHQYNEQFF. CDR3 bases: TGTGCCAGCAGCCCCGCTAGCGGGGGCCACCAATACAATGAGCAGTTCTTC.

This clone was found once. The chain links TRBV20-1 to TRBJ2-7; D not certain. The CDR3 spans 9 residues. Germline CDR1 DFQATT, CDR2 SNEGSKA (reference sequence). With 6 bases removed from V and 5 bases from J, the gap between germline ends came to 5 bases. The CDR3 coding sequence is TGCAGTGCGAGTCACGAGCAGTACTTC. This gives the protein CSASHEQYF.

Comment on this clone: Other nucleotide sequences from this sample produce the same CDR3. The gene calls are TRBV11-2 and TRBJ1-2; D remains ambiguous. Looked up from germline, CDR1 is SGHAT and CDR2 is FQNNGV. Trimming stripped 1 base from V and 4 bases from J, with 7 bases between. The CDR3 length is 13 residues. CDR3 DNA sequence: TGTGCCAGCAGCTTAGGGACGGGCTATGGCTACACCTTC. Translating gives CASSLGTGYGYTF.

This chain connects TRBV7-6 to TRBJ2-1, with TRBD1 matching over 9 bases. Unmatched junction bases numbered 12, after V lost 4 bases and J lost 8 bases. This CDR3 comprises 16 residues. Germline CDR1 reads SGHVS; CDR2 reads FNYEAQ. The CDR3 sequence is CASSSSHRGRIYEQFF. The CDR3 DNA is TGTGCCAGCAGCTCTAGTCACAGGGGGCGCATCTATGAGCAGTTCTTC.

This clone occurred once. This chain connects TRBV28 to TRBJ1-1; D call uncertain. Looked up from germline, CDR1 is MDHEN and CDR2 is SYDVKM. CDR3 size: 13 residues. Trimming took off 6 bases at V and 0 bases at J, with 8 bases between the two ends. The CDR3 DNA reads as TGTGCCAGCAGCTCCTTCATGAACACTGAAGCTTTCTTT. Protein sequence: CASSSFMNTEAFF.

The V call is TRBV14, the J call TRBJ1-1, with D maybe TRBD1 (6 bases). Per the germline V gene, CDR1 is SGHDN and CDR2 is FVKESK. The CDR3 runs 14 residues. The V and J ends lost 4 bases and 5 bases respectively, with 14 bases between them. The CDR3 protein is CASSRIRGGTEAFF. DNA of the CDR3: TGTGCCAGCAGCCGGATCAGGGGTGGAACTGAAGCTTTCTTT.

The V call is TRBV29-1, the J call TRBJ2-1, with 8 positions matching TRBD2. Per the germline V gene, CDR1 is SQVTM and CDR2 is ANQGSEA. The CDR3 has 13 amino acids. V shed 4 bases and J 3 bases; nucleotides not matched to a gene: 2. Here the CDR3 DNA reads TGCAGCGTTGTGGGGACTAGCTACAATGAGCAGTTCTTC. This translates into CSVVGTSYNEQFF.

In DNA, the CDR3 is TGTGCCAGCAGAACTAGCGGGGGCACAGATACGCAGTATTTT. Amino acid sequence: CASRTSGGTDTQYF. The rearrangement uses TRBV27 and TRBJ2-3; 10 positions match TRBD2. The CDR3 has 14 amino acids. Germline-derived CDR1 and CDR2 are MNHEY and SMNVEV (reference sequence). V trimming: 6 bases; J trimming: 1 base; junction bases outside the gene matches: 1.

The chain uses TRBV5-1 and TRBJ2-3; 9 positions match TRBD1. Germline CDR1 reads SGHRS; CDR2 reads YFSETQ. The CDR3 is 20 residues long. The trim removed 0 bases at V and 6 bases at J, leaving 20 bases unmatched. The CDR3 reads CASSLGFSVGTGGWRDTQYF. CDR3 DNA sequence: TGCGCCAGCAGCTTGGGATTCTCAGTTGGTACAGGGGGCTGGAGGGATACGCAGTATTTT. The full variable domain, in which reference TRBV5-1 and TRBJ2-3 provide the parts outside the CDR3, is KAGVTQTPRYLIKTRGQQVTLSCSPISGHRSVSWYQQTPGQGLQFLFEYFSETQRNKGNFPGRFSGRQFSNSRSEMNVSTLELGDSALYLCASSLGFSVGTGGWRDTQYFGPGTRLTVL.

V is TRBV2 and J is TRBJ1-6; 7 bases match TRBD1. This CDR3 has 14 residues. Trimming cost V 10 bases and J 7 bases; bases outside gene matches: 10. Germline V gene data show CDR1 as SNHLY and CDR2 as FYNNEI. Written as DNA, the CDR3 is TGTGCCATCCCTCCCGGACAGGCGAATTCACCCCTCCACTTT. Translated, it gives CAIPPGQANSPLHF.

The chain has TRBV28 and TRBJ1-1; no firm D call. V lost 6 bases and J 5 bases, leaving 13 bases between the germline ends. CDR3 length: 13 amino acids. Germline V lookup: CDR1 MDHEN, CDR2 SYDVKM. CDR3 bases: TGTGCCAGCAGCCTATCTTCCCCTACTGAAGCTTTCTTT. Protein product: CASSLSSPTEAFF.

The J gene is TRBJ2-3, the V gene TRBV2, with 10 bases lining up with TRBD2. CDR3 size: 20 residues. V trimming: 6 bases; J trimming: 0 bases; junction bases outside the gene matches: 18. The germline gives CDR1 SNHLY, CDR2 FYNNEI. CDR3 residues: CASSPIGGTSELYSTDTQYF. CDR3 DNA: TGTGCCAGCAGCCCCATCGGGGGGACTAGCGAACTCTATAGCACAGATACGCAGTATTTT.

The chain joins TRBV4-1 to TRBJ1-6; no clear D. The CDR3 has 16 amino acids. The V end was cut by 2 bases, the J end by 7 bases, with 15 bases between. CDR1 and CDR2 (germline): MGHRA, YSYEKL. The CDR3 sequence is CASSQTPGGFNSPLHF. As DNA, the CDR3 is TGCGCCAGCAGCCAAACCCCGGGAGGATTCAATTCACCCCTCCACTTT.

The J gene is TRBJ2-7, the V gene TRBV10-3, with 7 bases fitting TRBD2. V shed 5 bases and J 0 bases; nucleotides not matched to a gene: 7. This CDR3 contains 15 residues. The germline V gene has CDR1 ENHRY and CDR2 SYGVKD. The CDR3 sequence is CAISILGGSSYEQYF. The CDR3 DNA follows: TGTGCCATCAGTATTCTTGGCGGGAGCTCCTACGAGCAGTACTTC.

This clone was picked up one time. The chain is built from TRBV7-9 and TRBJ2-7; a weak D match, TRBD2 (5 bases). The CDR3 loop spans 12 amino acids. Germline V gene data show CDR1 as SEHNR and CDR2 as FQNEAQ (reference sequence). Trimming pared 5 bases from V and 3 bases from J, leaving 8 bases between. In nucleotides, the CDR3 is TGTGCCAGCAGCGCCGGGGTCTACGAGCAGTACTTC. Translated, it gives CASSAGVYEQYF.

The chain links TRBV5-6 to TRBJ1-2; 10 nucleotides agree with TRBD1. CDR1 is SGHDT and CDR2 is YYEEEE in the germline V gene. The junction had 4 bases not matched to a gene; V was cut back by 0 bases and J by 8 bases. The CDR3 sequence is 14 residues long. The CDR3 sequence is CASSLVGQGRGYTF. CDR3 DNA: TGTGCCAGCAGCTTGGTGGGACAGGGGCGAGGCTACACCTTC.

This clone has a handful of counts. The chain carries TRBV6-4 and TRBJ2-1; possibly TRBD1 for D (6 bases). Germline V gives CDR1 MRHNA, CDR2 SNTAGT. This CDR3 spans 13 amino acids. V was pared by 2 bases and J by 4 bases, with 6 bases between. CDR3 amino acids: CASSDGTYNEQFF. The CDR3 DNA reads TGTGCCAGCAGTGACGGGACATACAATGAGCAGTTCTTC.

The genes are TRBV6-5 and TRBJ2-3; possible D gene TRBD2, 5 bases. V lost 1 base, J lost 0 bases, and 8 bases lay in between. Germline V gives CDR1 MNHEY, CDR2 SVGAGI. The CDR3 is made up of 15 amino acids. Here the CDR3 reads CASSYYGVSTDTQYF. CDR3 nucleotides: TGTGCCAGCAGTTACTACGGGGTGAGCACAGATACGCAGTATTTT.

The V call is TRBV27, the J call TRBJ2-1; 7 bases fit TRBD2. The V and J ends lost 5 bases and 3 bases, in that order; junction bases with no gene match: 7. CDR1 and CDR2 (germline): MNHEY, SMNVEV (reference sequence). This CDR3 spans 15 amino acids. CDR3 region: CASSTSAVLYNEQFF. The CDR3 DNA reads TGTGCCAGCAGTACTAGCGCGGTGCTCTACAATGAGCAGTTCTTC.

The sample holds a few counts of this clone. V and J are TRBV9 and TRBJ2-1; TRBD2 matches at 7 bases. V lost 0 bases and J lost 15; bases outside the gene matches: 24. Per germline, CDR1 SGDLS and CDR2 YYNGEE. The CDR3 length is 18 residues. The chain's CDR3 is CASSVVPAGHQRPHGPFF. Here the CDR3 DNA reads TGTGCCAGCAGCGTAGTCCCAGCGGGGCACCAACGTCCCCACGGTCCGTTCTTC.